The 7 T cell receptor beta chains below were found in one sample sequenced in a study of memory CD4+ T cells and cytomegalovirus serostatus. Single viable CD3+CD4+CD8-CD45RO+ cells were sorted as the memory CD4+ T cells. Clones were read by immunoSEQ multiplex PCR, and TCRdb kept only the in-frame ones, dropping some. This table has 35,000 to 55,000 clones, more than 65% appearing once. Sample: memory CD4+ T cells from blood. These receptors were collected from an adult in good health and CMV-seronegative.

This sequence joins TRBV20-1 and TRBJ2-1; D is possibly TRBD1 (5 bases). Trimming removed 6 bases at V and 12 bases at J, with 12 bases between. The CDR3 sequence is 10 residues long. Germline CDR1 reads DFQATT; CDR2 reads SNEGSKA (reference sequence). CDR3 residues: CSAPGAWQFF. CDR3 DNA: TGCAGTGCGCCTGGGGCGTGGCAGTTCTTC.

V usage is TRBV15 and J usage is TRBJ2-7, with D possibly TRBD1 on 6 matching bases. CDR3 length: 17 residues. Trimming took off 5 bases at V and 6 bases at J, with 26 bases between the two ends. Germline V CDR1 and CDR2: LNHNV, YYDKDF (reference sequence). The DNA for the CDR3 is TGTGCCACCAGCGGGGGACCACAGGGCATCCTCCCGGGCGAGCAGTACTTC. Residues: CATSGGPQGILPGEQYF.

This chain links TRBV7-3 with TRBJ2-7; no clear D gene. The CDR3 is 14 amino acids. Trimming removed 5 bases at V and 6 bases at J, with 17 bases between. Germline-derived CDR1 and CDR2 are SGHTA and FQGTGA. The CDR3 coding sequence is TGTGCCAGCAGCCCCACCGGGCAGGCCATCGAGCAGTACTTC. Protein sequence: CASSPTGQAIEQYF.

The CDR3 DNA is TGTGCCAGCAGCAGGGACAGGGTAGGAAATCAGCCCCAGCATTTT. Its protein is CASSRDRVGNQPQHF. This chain joins TRBV7-9 and TRBJ1-5; 9 bases agree with TRBD1. J was trimmed by 4 bases and V by 5 bases; bases with no gene match: 6. Germline-derived CDR1 and CDR2 are SEHNR and FQNEAQ (reference sequence). The CDR3 has 15 amino acids.

The chain is built from TRBV11-2 and TRBJ2-1; either TRBD1 or TRBD2 may supply D (5 bases each). Between the trimmed V and J ends, which lost 6 bases and 0 bases, there was a span of 18 bases. CDR1 is SGHAT and CDR2 is FQNNGV in the germline V gene. CDR3 length equals 17 residues. CDR3 bases: TGTGCCAGCAGGACATGGGGCAGACTAAGCTCCTACAATGAGCAGTTCTTC. It yields the protein CASRTWGRLSSYNEQFF.

The table lists this clone with a few counts. This chain connects TRBV6-1 to TRBJ2-5; 11 bases are a match to TRBD2. Trimming at V came to 7 bases and at J to 4 bases, leaving 5 bases not matched to a gene. The CDR3 extends over 14 amino acids. Per germline, CDR1 MNHNS and CDR2 SASEGT. CDR3 nucleotide sequence: TGTGCCAGCATCTTCGGGACTAGCGGAGAGACCCAGTACTTC. Protein: CASIFGTSGETQYF.

The table lists this clone with a few counts. The V and J genes are TRBV7-2 and TRBJ1-2; 9 nucleotides line up with TRBD1. Unmatched junction bases numbered 2, after V lost 5 bases and J lost 4 bases. Germline loops: CDR1 SGHTA, CDR2 FQGNSA. This CDR3 region has 13 residues. The CDR3 DNA sequence: TGTGCCAGCAGCCCGGACAGGGGCTATGGCTACACCTTC. Residues: CASSPDRGYGYTF.